This is a list of T cell receptor beta chains from one sample in a study of T cell changes during pregnancy in multiple sclerosis. Here immunoSEQ multiplex PCR was the method, and the copy in TCRdb shows in-frame clones only, minus some. The sample has tens of thousands of clones; around 90% are singletons. The sample in question was CD4+ T cells from peripheral blood mononuclear cells, obtained in the third trimester of pregnancy. The receptors come from a female donor with multiple sclerosis, enrolled in a pregnancy study. The CDR3 runs from the conserved cysteine through the conserved F or W. D genes are given only for firm matches. Rows may omit the clone size; those that give it use once, few, many or a size class.

D gene,J gene,clone size,V gene,CDR3 protein,CDR3 DNA
TRBD2,TRBJ2-7,NA,TRBV25-1,CASSERTSGYEQYF,TGTGCCAGCAGTGAACGGACTAGCGGCTACGAGCAGTACTTC
NA,TRBJ1-1,NA,TRBV11-2,CASSFSVNTEAFF,TGTGCCAGCAGCTTTTCGGTGAACACTGAAGCTTTCTTT
NA,TRBJ2-3,NA,TRBV28,CASSLWVADGTDTQYF,TGTGCCAGCAGTTTATGGGTAGCGGACGGCACAGATACGCAGTATTTT
TRBD1,TRBJ2-2,few,TRBV10-2,CASISGQGEPNTGELFF,TGCGCCAGCATTTCGGGACAGGGTGAACCGAACACCGGGGAGCTGTTTTTT
TRBD1,TRBJ2-5,NA,TRBV9,CASSAPIGGLAQETQYF,TGTGCCAGCAGCGCTCCAATAGGGGGCCTCGCCCAAGAGACCCAGTACTTC
NA,TRBJ1-2,NA,TRBV9,CASSVGQGFGGYTF,TGTGCCAGCAGCGTAGGGCAGGGTTTCGGTGGCTACACCTTC
TRBD2,TRBJ2-7,NA,TRBV6-6,CASSYHRSGLDYEQYF,TGTGCCAGCAGTTACCATCGATCGGGACTAGACTACGAGCAGTACTTC
NA,TRBJ1-2,NA,TRBV28,CASSLGGAYGYTF,TGTGCCAGCAGTTTGGGGGGAGCCTATGGCTACACCTTC
TRBD2,TRBJ2-7,NA,TRBV18,CASSPPFSGEKSTYEQYF,TGTGCCAGCTCACCTCCCTTTAGCGGGGAAAAGAGCACCTACGAGCAGTACTTC
NA,TRBJ1-2,NA,TRBV13,CASRGAGGGYGYTF,TGTGCCAGTCGGGGCGCTGGGGGAGGCTATGGCTACACCTTC
NA,TRBJ2-7,NA,TRBV21-1,CASSPCGGRGLKDEQYF,TGTGCCAGCAGCCCGTGTGGTGGCAGGGGGCTTAAGGACGAGCAGTACTTC
NA,TRBJ2-2,NA,TRBV19,CASSIVGGRWSTGELFF,TGTGCCAGTAGTATTGTCGGGGGGCGTTGGAGCACCGGGGAGCTGTTTTTT
NA,TRBJ2-1,NA,TRBV5-4,CASSRSGSSSYNEQFF,TGTGCCAGCAGCCGAAGCGGCTCAAGCTCCTACAATGAGCAGTTCTTC
NA,TRBJ1-1,NA,TRBV2,CASSETVVTEAFF,TGTGCCAGCAGCGAAACAGTAGTGACTGAAGCTTTCTTT
NA,TRBJ1-2,NA,TRBV14,CASSRNRDTGYTF,TGTGCCAGCAGCCGAAATCGGGACACCGGCTACACCTTC
TRBD2,TRBJ2-7,once,TRBV29-1,CSVLAGSGSYEQYF,TGCAGCGTCTTAGCGGGGAGCGGATCCTACGAGCAGTACTTC
TRBD2,TRBJ2-3,once,TRBV5-4,CASSPGGIGTDTQYF,TGTGCCAGCAGCCCGGGGGGGATCGGCACAGATACGCAGTATTTT
NA,TRBJ2-7,NA,TRBV5-4,CASSLWAPTYEQYF,TGTGCCAGCAGCTTGTGGGCGCCAACCTACGAGCAGTACTTC
TRBD2,TRBJ2-5,NA,TRBV10-1,CASSGSGRRETQYF,TGCGCCAGCAGCGGTAGCGGGAGGCGAGAGACCCAGTACTTC
TRBD1,TRBJ2-1,NA,TRBV4-3,CASSQRTGDDEQFF,TGCGCCAGCAGCCAGAGGACAGGGGATGATGAGCAGTTCTTC